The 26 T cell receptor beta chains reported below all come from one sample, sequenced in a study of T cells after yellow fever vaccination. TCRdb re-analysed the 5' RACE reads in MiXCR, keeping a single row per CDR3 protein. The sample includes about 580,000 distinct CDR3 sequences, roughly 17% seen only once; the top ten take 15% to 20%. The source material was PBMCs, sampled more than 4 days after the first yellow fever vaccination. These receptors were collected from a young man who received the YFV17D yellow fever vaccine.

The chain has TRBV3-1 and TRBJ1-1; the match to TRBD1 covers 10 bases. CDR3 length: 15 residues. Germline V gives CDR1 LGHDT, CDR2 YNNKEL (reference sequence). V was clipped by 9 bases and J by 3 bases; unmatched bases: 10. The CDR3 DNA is TGTGCCAGTAGCGACGGGACAGGGGACCACACTGAAGCTTTCTTT. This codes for CASSDGTGDHTEAFF.

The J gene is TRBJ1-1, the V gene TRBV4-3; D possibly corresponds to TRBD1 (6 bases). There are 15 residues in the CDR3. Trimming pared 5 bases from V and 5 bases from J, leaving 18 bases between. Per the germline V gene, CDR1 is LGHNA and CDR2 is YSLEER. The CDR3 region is CASSFSTGSSTEAFF. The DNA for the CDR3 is TGCGCCAGCAGCTTTTCGACAGGCTCCTCGACTGAAGCTTTCTTT.

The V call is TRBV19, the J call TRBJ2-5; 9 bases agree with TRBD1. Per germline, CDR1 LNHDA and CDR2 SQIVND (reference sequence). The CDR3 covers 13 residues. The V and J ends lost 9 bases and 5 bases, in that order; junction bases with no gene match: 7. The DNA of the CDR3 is TGTGCCAGCGGGACAGGGTCTTCCGAGACCCAGTACTTC. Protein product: CASGTGSSETQYF.

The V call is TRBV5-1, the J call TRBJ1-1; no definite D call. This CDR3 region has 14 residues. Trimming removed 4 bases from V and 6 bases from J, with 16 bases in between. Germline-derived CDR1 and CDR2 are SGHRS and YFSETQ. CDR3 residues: CASSARPGPAEAFF. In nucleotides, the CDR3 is TGCGCCAGCAGCGCTCGCCCCGGGCCGGCTGAAGCTTTCTTT.

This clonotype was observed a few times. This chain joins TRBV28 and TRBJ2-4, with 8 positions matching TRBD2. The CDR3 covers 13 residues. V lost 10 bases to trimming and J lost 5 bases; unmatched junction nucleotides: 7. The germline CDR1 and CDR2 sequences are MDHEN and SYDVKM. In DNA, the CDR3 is TGTGCCACCCGGGGGGGCGGCCAAAACATTCAGTACTTC. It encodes CATRGGGQNIQYF. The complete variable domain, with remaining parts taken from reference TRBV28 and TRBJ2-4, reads DVKVTQSSRYLVKRTGEKVFLECVQDMDHENMFWYRQDPGLGLRLIYFSYDVKMKEKGDIPEGYSVSREKKERFSLILESASTNQTSMYLCATRGGGQNIQYFGAGTRLSVL.

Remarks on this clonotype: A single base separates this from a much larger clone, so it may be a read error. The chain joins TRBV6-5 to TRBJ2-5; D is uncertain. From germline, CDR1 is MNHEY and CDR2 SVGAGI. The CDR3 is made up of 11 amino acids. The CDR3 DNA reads TGTGCCAGCAGTCACCAAGAGCCCCAGTACTTC. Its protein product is CASSHQEPQYF.

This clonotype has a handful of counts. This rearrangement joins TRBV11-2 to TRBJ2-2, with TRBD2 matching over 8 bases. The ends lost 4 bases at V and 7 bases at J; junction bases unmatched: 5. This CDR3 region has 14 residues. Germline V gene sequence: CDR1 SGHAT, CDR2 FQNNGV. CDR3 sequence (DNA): TGTGCCAGCAGCTCCGCTCGGGGGGGCGGGGAGCTGTTTTTT. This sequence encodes CASSSARGGGELFF.

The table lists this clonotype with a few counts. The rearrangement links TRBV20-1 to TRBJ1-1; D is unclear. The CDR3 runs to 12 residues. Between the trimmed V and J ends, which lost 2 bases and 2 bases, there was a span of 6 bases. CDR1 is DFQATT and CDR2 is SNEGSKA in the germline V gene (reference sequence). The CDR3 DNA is TGCAGTGCTAGAATTCCAAACACTGAAGCTTTCTTT. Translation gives CSARIPNTEAFF.

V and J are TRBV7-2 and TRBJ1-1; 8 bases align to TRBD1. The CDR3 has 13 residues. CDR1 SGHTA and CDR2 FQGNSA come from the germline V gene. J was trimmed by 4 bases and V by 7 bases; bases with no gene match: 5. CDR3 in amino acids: CASTGQGGTEAFF. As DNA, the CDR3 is TGTGCCAGCACCGGACAGGGTGGCACTGAAGCTTTCTTT.

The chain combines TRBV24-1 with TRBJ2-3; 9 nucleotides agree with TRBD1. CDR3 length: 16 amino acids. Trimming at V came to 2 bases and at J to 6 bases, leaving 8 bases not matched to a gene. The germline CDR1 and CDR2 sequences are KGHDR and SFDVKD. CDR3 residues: CATSDYRRTGADTQYF. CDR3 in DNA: TGTGCCACCAGTGATTACCGTAGGACAGGGGCCGATACGCAGTATTTT.

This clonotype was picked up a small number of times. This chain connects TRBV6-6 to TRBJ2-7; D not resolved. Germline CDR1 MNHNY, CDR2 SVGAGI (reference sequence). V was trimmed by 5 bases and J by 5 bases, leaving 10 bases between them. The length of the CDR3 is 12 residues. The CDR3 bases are TGTGCCAGCAGTCTCCTTTTAAACGAGCAGTACTTC. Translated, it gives CASSLLLNEQYF.

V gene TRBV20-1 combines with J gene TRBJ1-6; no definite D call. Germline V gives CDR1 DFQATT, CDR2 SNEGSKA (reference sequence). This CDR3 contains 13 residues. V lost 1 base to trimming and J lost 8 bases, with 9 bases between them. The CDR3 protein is CSARAVVDSPLHF. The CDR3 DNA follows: TGCAGTGCTAGAGCCGTGGTGGATTCACCCCTCCACTTT.

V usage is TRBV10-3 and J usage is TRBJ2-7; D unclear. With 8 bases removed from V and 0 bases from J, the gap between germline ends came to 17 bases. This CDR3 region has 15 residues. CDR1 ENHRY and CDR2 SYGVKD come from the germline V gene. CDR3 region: CAIRSDSRNSYEQYF. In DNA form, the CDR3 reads TGTGCCATCCGGTCTGATTCACGCAACTCCTACGAGCAGTACTTC.

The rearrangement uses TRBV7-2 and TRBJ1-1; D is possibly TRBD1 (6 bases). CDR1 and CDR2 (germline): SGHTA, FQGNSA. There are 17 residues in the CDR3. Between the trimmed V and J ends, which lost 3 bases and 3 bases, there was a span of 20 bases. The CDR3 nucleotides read TGTGCCAGCAGCTTCCCACAGGGAGGCTTTATCCACACTGAAGCTTTCTTT. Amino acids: CASSFPQGGFIHTEAFF.

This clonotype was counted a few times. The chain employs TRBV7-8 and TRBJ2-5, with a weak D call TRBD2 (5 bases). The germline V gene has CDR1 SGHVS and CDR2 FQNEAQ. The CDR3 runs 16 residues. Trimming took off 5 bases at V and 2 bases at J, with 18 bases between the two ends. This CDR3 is CASSRTGYGLQETQYF. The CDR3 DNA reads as TGTGCCAGCAGCCGAACGGGATACGGCCTTCAAGAGACCCAGTACTTC.

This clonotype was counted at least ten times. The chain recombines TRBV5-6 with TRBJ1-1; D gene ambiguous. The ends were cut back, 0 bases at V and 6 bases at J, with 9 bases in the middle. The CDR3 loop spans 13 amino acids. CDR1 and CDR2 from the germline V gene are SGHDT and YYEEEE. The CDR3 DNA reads TGTGCCAGCAGCTTGGGTCGGAGCGCTGAAGCTTTCTTT. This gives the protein CASSLGRSAEAFF.

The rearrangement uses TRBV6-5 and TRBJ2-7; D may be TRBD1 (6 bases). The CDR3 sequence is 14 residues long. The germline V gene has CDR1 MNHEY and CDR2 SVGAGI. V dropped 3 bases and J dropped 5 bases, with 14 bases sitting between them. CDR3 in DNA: TGTGCCAGCAGTTATTGGGGCAGGGGCCACGAGCAGTACTTC. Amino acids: CASSYWGRGHEQYF.

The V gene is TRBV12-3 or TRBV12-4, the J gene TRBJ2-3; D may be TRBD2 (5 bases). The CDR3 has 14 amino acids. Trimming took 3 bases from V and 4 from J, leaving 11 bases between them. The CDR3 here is CASSFWTGSDTQYF. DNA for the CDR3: TGTGCCAGCAGTTTTTGGACTGGCTCAGATACGCAGTATTTT.

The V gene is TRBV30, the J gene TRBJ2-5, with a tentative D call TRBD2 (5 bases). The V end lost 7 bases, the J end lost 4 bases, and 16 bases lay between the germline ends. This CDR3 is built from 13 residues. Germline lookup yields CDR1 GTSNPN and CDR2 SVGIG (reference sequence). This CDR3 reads CASTIEGGETQYF. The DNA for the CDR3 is TGTGCCTCGACCATTGAAGGAGGAGAGACCCAGTACTTC.

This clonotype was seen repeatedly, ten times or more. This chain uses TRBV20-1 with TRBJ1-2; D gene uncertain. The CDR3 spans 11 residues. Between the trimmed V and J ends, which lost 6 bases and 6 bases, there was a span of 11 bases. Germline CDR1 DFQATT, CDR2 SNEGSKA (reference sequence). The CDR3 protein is CSAWAGDGYTF. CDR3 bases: TGCAGTGCATGGGCCGGGGATGGCTACACCTTC.

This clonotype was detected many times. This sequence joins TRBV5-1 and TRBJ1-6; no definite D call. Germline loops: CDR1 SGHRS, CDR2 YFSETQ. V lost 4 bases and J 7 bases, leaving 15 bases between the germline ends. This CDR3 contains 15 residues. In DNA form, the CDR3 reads TGCGCCAGCAGCCTTCGTCGACAAGACAATTCACCCCTCCACTTT. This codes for CASSLRRQDNSPLHF. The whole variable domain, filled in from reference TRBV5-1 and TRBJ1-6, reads KAGVTQTPRYLIKTRGQQVTLSCSPISGHRSVSWYQQTPGQGLQFLFEYFSETQRNKGNFPGRFSGRQFSNSRSEMNVSTLELGDSALYLCASSLRRQDNSPLHFGNGTRLTVT.

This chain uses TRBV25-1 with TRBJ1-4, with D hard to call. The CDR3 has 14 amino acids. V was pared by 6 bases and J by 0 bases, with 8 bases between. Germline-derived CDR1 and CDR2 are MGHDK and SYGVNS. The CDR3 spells CASRRDATNEKLFF. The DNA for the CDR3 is TGTGCCAGCAGGCGAGACGCAACTAATGAAAAACTGTTTTTT.

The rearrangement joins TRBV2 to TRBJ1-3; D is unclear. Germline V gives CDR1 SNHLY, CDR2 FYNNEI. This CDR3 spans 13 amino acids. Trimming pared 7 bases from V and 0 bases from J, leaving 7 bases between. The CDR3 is CASNSYSGNTIYF. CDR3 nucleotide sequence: TGTGCCAGCAATAGTTACTCTGGAAACACCATATATTTT. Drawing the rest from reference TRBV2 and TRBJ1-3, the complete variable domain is EPEVTQTPSHQVTQMGQEVILRCVPISNHLYFYWYRQILGQKVEFLVSFYNNEISEKSEIFDDQFSVERPDGSNFTLKIRSTKLEDSAMYFCASNSYSGNTIYFGEGSWLTVV.

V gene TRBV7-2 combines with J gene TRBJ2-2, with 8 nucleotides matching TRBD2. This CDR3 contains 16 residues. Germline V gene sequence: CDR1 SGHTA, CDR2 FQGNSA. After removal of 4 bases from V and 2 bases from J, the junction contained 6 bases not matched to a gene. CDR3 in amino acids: CASSSSGTSNTGELFF. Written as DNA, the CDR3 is TGTGCCAGCAGCTCGTCCGGGACTAGTAACACCGGGGAGCTGTTTTTT.

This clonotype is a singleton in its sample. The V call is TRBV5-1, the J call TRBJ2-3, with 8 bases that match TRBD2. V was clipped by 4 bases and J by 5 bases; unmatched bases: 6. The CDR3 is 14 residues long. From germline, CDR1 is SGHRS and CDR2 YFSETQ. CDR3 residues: CASSESGGRDTQYF. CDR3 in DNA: TGCGCCAGCAGCGAAAGCGGGGGTCGAGATACGCAGTATTTT.

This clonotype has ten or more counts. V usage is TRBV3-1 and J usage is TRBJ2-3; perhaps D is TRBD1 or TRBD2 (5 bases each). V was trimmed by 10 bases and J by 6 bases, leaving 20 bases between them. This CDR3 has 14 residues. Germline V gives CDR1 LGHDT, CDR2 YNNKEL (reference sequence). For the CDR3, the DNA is TGTGCCACCGCAAGGGACCCTTCGTTCGATACGCAGTATTTT. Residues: CATARDPSFDTQYF.